These 31 T cell receptor beta chains originate from one sample sequenced in a study of control samples from healthy donors and cancer patients. Data came from immunoSEQ multiplex PCR; TCRdb stores just in-frame clones and leaves some out. Of approximately 100,000 clones detected, around nine tenths appear once; the ten largest clones hold less than 3.5%. The sequencing input was blood. These receptors all come from a human donor in good health. The donor label of this sample is uncertain.

The chain carries TRBV5-4 and TRBJ1-2, with 8 bases that match TRBD1. CDR1 and CDR2 from the germline V gene are SGHNT and YYREEE (reference sequence). The CDR3 is 12 residues long. V lost 6 bases to trimming and J lost 6 bases; unmatched junction nucleotides: 4. CDR3 region: CASNRQGNGYTF. CDR3 DNA sequence: TGTGCCAGCAACCGACAGGGGAATGGCTACACCTTC. The variable domain in full, with the rest retrieved from reference TRBV5-4 and TRBJ1-2, is ETGVTQSPTHLIKTRGQQVTLRCSSQSGHNTVSWYQQALGQGPQFIFQYYREEENGRGNFPPRFSGLQFPNYSSELNVNALELDDSALYLCASNRQGNGYTFGSGTRLTVV.

The CDR3 region has the DNA TGTGCCAGCAGCTTGGACGGTTTTAACCAAGAGACCCAGTACTTC. It yields the protein CASSLDGFNQETQYF. This chain uses TRBV5-4 with TRBJ2-5; D remains unclear. Trimming pared 0 bases from V and 0 bases from J, leaving 9 bases between. This CDR3 has 15 residues. Germline CDR1 SGHNT, CDR2 YYREEE (reference sequence).

This chain connects TRBV5-8 to TRBJ1-6; no clear D. This CDR3 contains 14 residues. V was shortened by 4 bases and J by 6 bases, with 11 bases between the two germline ends. Germline CDR1 is SGHTS and CDR2 is YDEGEE. The CDR3 coding sequence is TGTGCCAGCAGCCTTCAGCCATTTAATTCACCCCTCCACTTT. Encoded protein: CASSLQPFNSPLHF.

The chain has TRBV19 and TRBJ2-6; 11 bases line up with TRBD1. The CDR3 length is 16 residues. The J segment lost 0 bases and the V segment lost 11 bases, leaving 6 bases of the junction unmatched. Per the germline V gene, CDR1 is LNHDA and CDR2 is SQIVND (reference sequence). The CDR3: CASRTGGASGANVLTF. The CDR3, as DNA: TGTGCCTCGAGGACAGGGGGCGCCTCTGGGGCCAACGTCCTGACTTTC.

This clone was picked up one time. The chain has TRBV6-6 and TRBJ2-7; unclear D gene. V was trimmed by 7 bases and J by 6 bases, leaving 16 bases between them. There are 13 residues in the CDR3. CDR1 is MNHNY, CDR2 SVGAGI, per germline (reference sequence). The CDR3 spells CASTPAASREQYF. The CDR3 region has the DNA TGTGCCAGCACCCCCGCGGCATCACGCGAGCAGTACTTC.

The chain uses TRBV9 and TRBJ1-5, with a possible D match to TRBD1 (5 bases). Trimming pared 3 bases from V and 4 bases from J, leaving 8 bases between. The CDR3 runs 13 residues. CDR1 and CDR2 (germline): SGDLS, YYNGEE. The CDR3 here is CASSEGTNQPQHF. The CDR3 DNA reads TGTGCCAGCAGCGAAGGGACGAATCAGCCCCAGCATTTT.

This chain links TRBV2 with TRBJ2-7; the D gene is possibly TRBD1 (6 bases). The V end was cut by 6 bases, the J end by 3 bases, with 12 bases between. Germline-derived CDR1 and CDR2 are SNHLY and FYNNEI. The CDR3 consists of 13 residues. CDR3 DNA sequence: TGTGCCAGCAGAACAGGGAGTTTCTACGAGCAGTACTTC. This sequence encodes CASRTGSFYEQYF.

This clone was seen more than once but under ten times. The chain has TRBV7-8 and TRBJ1-6; no clear D gene. The germline V gene has CDR1 SGHVS and CDR2 FQNEAQ. The ends were cut back, 1 base at V and 6 bases at J, with 7 bases in the middle. The CDR3 spans 14 residues. The CDR3 spells CASSLGSVNSPLHF. The CDR3 DNA follows: TGTGCCAGCAGCTTAGGATCAGTTAATTCACCCCTCCACTTT.

CDR3 in DNA: TGTGCCAGCAGTTACTCGCCTCCGGGACATAGCTACAATGAGCAGTTCTTC. Protein sequence: CASSYSPPGHSYNEQFF. The V call is TRBV6-2 or TRBV6-3, the J call TRBJ2-1; D possibly corresponds to TRBD1 (6 bases). The CDR3 runs 17 residues. CDR1 is MNHEY and CDR2 is SVGEGT in the germline V gene. Trimming took 0 bases from V and 3 from J, leaving 15 bases between them.

The rearrangement links TRBV28 to TRBJ1-2; no clear D gene. The CDR3 covers 15 residues. The germline V gene has CDR1 MDHEN and CDR2 SYDVKM. V lost 5 bases, J lost 2 bases, and 15 bases lay in between. The CDR3 sequence is CASSPVGSENYGYTF. CDR3 sequence (DNA): TGTGCCAGCAGTCCCGTCGGTTCGGAGAACTATGGCTACACCTTC.

The gene calls are TRBV4-2 and TRBJ2-3, with no clear D. In germline, CDR1 is LGHNA, CDR2 YNFKEQ. Trimming took 0 bases from V and 5 from J, leaving 6 bases between them. The CDR3 is 13 residues long. The CDR3 spells CASSQEFGDTQYF. In DNA, the CDR3 is TGTGCCAGCAGCCAAGAGTTTGGAGATACGCAGTATTTT.

The genes are TRBV13 and TRBJ2-1; tentatively, D is TRBD1 or TRBD2 (5 bases each). Germline V gene data show CDR1 as PRHDT and CDR2 as FYEKMQ (reference sequence). Trimming took 5 bases from V and 8 from J, leaving 13 bases between them. The CDR3 totals 13 residues. The DNA of the CDR3 is TGTGCCAGCAGCCCAAACCAGGGAGATGAGCAGTTCTTC. Its protein product is CASSPNQGDEQFF.

The chain employs TRBV15 and TRBJ2-3; TRBD2 agrees at 11 bases. V was pared by 3 bases and J by 2 bases, with 4 bases of the junction left unmatched. CDR1 is LNHNV, CDR2 YYDKDF, per germline (reference sequence). There are 16 residues in the CDR3. CDR3 protein: CATSRTSGMNTDTQYF. CDR3 bases: TGTGCCACCAGCAGGACTAGCGGGATGAACACAGATACGCAGTATTTT.

The chain couples TRBV12-3 or TRBV12-4 to TRBJ2-5; 7 nucleotides match TRBD2. CDR3 size: 13 residues. V lost 5 bases to trimming and J lost 5 bases; unmatched junction nucleotides: 5. CDR3 DNA: TGTGCCAGCAGTGGGGCGGGGGTTGAGACCCAGTACTTC. Protein: CASSGAGVETQYF.

V gene TRBV19 combines with J gene TRBJ2-7; 9 bases match TRBD1. CDR3 length: 15 amino acids. J was trimmed by 5 bases and V by 5 bases; bases with no gene match: 10. From germline, CDR1 is LNHDA and CDR2 SQIVND (reference sequence). The CDR3 sequence: CASSQQGAQGDEQYF. CDR3 DNA sequence: TGTGCCAGTAGTCAACAGGGGGCGCAGGGCGACGAGCAGTACTTC.

The rearrangement links TRBV3-1 (or the pseudogene TRBV3-2) to TRBJ2-6; tentative D call: TRBD1 (6 bases). CDR1 is LGHDT, CDR2 YNNKEL, per germline (reference sequence). The ends were cut back, 2 bases at V and 0 bases at J, with 11 bases in the middle. The CDR3 contains 17 residues. The CDR3 nucleotides read TGTGCCAGCAGCCAACAGGGGACGCACTCTGGGGCCAACGTCCTGACTTTC. Amino acids: CASSQQGTHSGANVLTF.

The chain is built from TRBV7-9 and TRBJ1-5; 8 bases align to TRBD1. The V segment lost 5 bases and the J segment 1 base; nucleotides outside the gene matches: 4. The CDR3 is 15 amino acids. CDR1 is SEHNR, CDR2 FQNEAQ, per germline (reference sequence). CDR3 DNA: TGTGCCAGCAGCCGGGGGACAGGCAGCAATCAGCCCCAGCATTTT. This encodes CASSRGTGSNQPQHF.

This chain uses TRBV11-2 with TRBJ1-6, with 7 positions matching TRBD1. This CDR3 region has 15 residues. V lost 1 base, J lost 10 bases, and 7 bases stayed unmatched. CDR1 is SGHAT and CDR2 is FQNNGV in the germline V gene. CDR3 DNA: TGTGCCAGCAGCTTAGGACAGGGATATAGATCACCCCTCCACTTT. It codes for CASSLGQGYRSPLHF.

The chain carries TRBV30 and TRBJ1-2, with a weak D call TRBD1 (6 bases). Germline CDR1 reads GTSNPN; CDR2 reads SVGIG (reference sequence). Trimming left V 1 base short and J 4 bases short, with 7 bases between. This CDR3 has 12 residues. DNA for the CDR3: TGTGCCTGGAGTGGGGGGCCCTATGGCTACACCTTC. This translates into CAWSGGPYGYTF.

This sequence joins TRBV6-1 and TRBJ1-4; 7 bases align to TRBD1. Germline V CDR1 and CDR2: MNHNS, SASEGT. Losses at the gene ends were 4 bases for V and 5 bases for J; bases not matched to a gene: 10. CDR3 size: 16 residues. The CDR3 region has the DNA TGTGCCAGCAGTGGCCACCCGGGACAGTGGAATGAAAAACTGTTTTTT. Its protein product is CASSGHPGQWNEKLFF.

The gene calls are TRBV30 and TRBJ1-2; maybe TRBD1 (6 bases). This CDR3 is built from 12 residues. V was pared by 5 bases and J by 6 bases, with 13 bases between. CDR1 GTSNPN and CDR2 SVGIG come from the germline V gene (reference sequence). CDR3: CAWQQGFHGYTF. CDR3 DNA: TGTGCCTGGCAACAGGGTTTTCATGGCTACACCTTC.

The chain is built from TRBV7-2 and TRBJ1-6, with D maybe TRBD1 (6 bases). The CDR3 sequence is 16 residues long. CDR1 SGHTA and CDR2 FQGNSA come from the germline V gene. V lost 0 bases and J 8 bases, leaving 14 bases between the germline ends. CDR3 DNA sequence: TGTGCCAGCAGCTTAGCCGGACAGACAGGCTATTCACCCCTCCACTTT. Protein: CASSLAGQTGYSPLHF.

The rearrangement links TRBV12-3 or TRBV12-4 to TRBJ2-3, with D maybe TRBD2 (7 bases). This CDR3 region has 12 residues. Trimming left V 8 bases short and J 10 bases short, with 16 bases between. CDR3 loop: CASGRGAWAQYF. CDR3 in DNA: TGTGCCAGCGGGAGGGGGGCGTGGGCGCAGTATTTT.

This clone was seen once. The V gene is TRBV5-1, the J gene TRBJ1-2, with D maybe TRBD1 (6 bases). The V gene lost 4 bases and the J gene lost 5 bases, with 18 bases spanning the gap. The CDR3 totals 15 residues. CDR1 is SGHRS, CDR2 YFSETQ, per germline. This CDR3 reads CASSIGWGAGYGYTF. The CDR3 region has the DNA TGCGCCAGCAGCATCGGCTGGGGGGCAGGGTATGGCTACACCTTC.

The sample holds one count of this clone. CDR3 coding DNA: TGTGCCAGCAGCGTAGAAGGGGGCGTCACAGATACGCAGTATTTT. This sequence encodes CASSVEGGVTDTQYF. The chain employs TRBV9 and TRBJ2-3; 7 positions match TRBD1. V trimming: 0 bases; J trimming: 2 bases; junction bases outside the gene matches: 3. The CDR3 consists of 15 residues. CDR1 is SGDLS and CDR2 is YYNGEE in the germline V gene. Supplemented by reference TRBV9 and TRBJ2-3, the full variable domain reads DSGVTQTPKHLITATGQRVTLRCSPRSGDLSVYWYQQSLDQGLQFLIQYYNGEERAKGNILERFSAQQFPDLHSELNLSSLELGDSALYFCASSVEGGVTDTQYFGPGTRLTVL.

The chain carries TRBV7-9 and TRBJ1-6; a possible D gene is TRBD1 (5 bases). CDR1 is SEHNR and CDR2 is FQNEAQ in the germline V gene (reference sequence). V was cut by 1 base and J by 8 bases, with 15 bases left in between. The CDR3 sequence is 16 residues long. The DNA of the CDR3 is TGTGCCAGCAGCTTAGGAGCGAGGGGCGGATATTCACCCCTCCACTTT. Its translation: CASSLGARGGYSPLHF.

The gene calls are TRBV11-2 and TRBJ1-4; D call uncertain. The germline V and J ends were trimmed by 5 bases and 3 bases, with 10 bases remaining between them. The CDR3 is 14 residues long. The V gene's germline CDR1 is SGHAT and CDR2 FQNNGV. CDR3 loop: CASSPTRPNEKLFF. In nucleotides, the CDR3 is TGTGCCAGCAGCCCGACACGACCTAATGAAAAACTGTTTTTT. Based on the CDR3 plus reference TRBV11-2 and TRBJ1-4, the full variable domain is EAGVAQSPRYKIIEKRQSVAFWCNPISGHATLYWYQQILGQGPKLLIQFQNNGVVDDSQLPKDRFSAERLKGVDSTLKIQPAKLEDSAVYLCASSPTRPNEKLFFGSGTQLSVL.

J is TRBJ1-1 and V is TRBV11-3; perhaps TRBD1 as D (5 bases). Germline CDR1 reads SGHNT; CDR2 reads YENEEA. There are 12 residues in the CDR3. With 6 bases removed from V and 4 bases from J, the gap between germline ends came to 9 bases. CDR3 nucleotide sequence: TGTGCCAGCAGTCAGGGTCTCACTGAAGCTTTCTTT. Amino acids: CASSQGLTEAFF. Variable domain in full (rest from reference TRBV11-3 and TRBJ1-1): EAGVVQSPRYKIIEKKQPVAFWCNPISGHNTLYWYLQNLGQGPELLIRYENEEAVDDSQLPKDRFSAERLKGVDSTLKIQPAELGDSAVYLCASSQGLTEAFFGQGTRLTVV.

V is TRBV4-1 and J is TRBJ1-2, with D maybe TRBD1 (6 bases). Germline lookup yields CDR1 MGHRA and CDR2 YSYEKL. With 0 bases removed from V and 8 bases from J, the gap between germline ends came to 16 bases. The CDR3 sequence is 15 residues long. The CDR3, as DNA: TGCGCCAGCAGCCAAGACTGGACGACAGGCGGGGGCTACACCTTC. It yields the protein CASSQDWTTGGGYTF.

The chain recombines TRBV27 with TRBJ2-7, with TRBD1 identical over 8 bases. With 6 bases clipped from V and 5 bases from J, the junction kept 9 bases outside the gene matches. The CDR3 sequence is 14 residues long. The V gene's germline CDR1 is MNHEY and CDR2 SMNVEV (reference sequence). The CDR3 loop is CASSLSQGAHEQYF. CDR3 coding DNA: TGTGCCAGCAGCCTCTCCCAGGGGGCCCACGAGCAGTACTTC.

The chain is built from TRBV19 and TRBJ1-4, with TRBD1 matching 9 bases. The CDR3 has 15 amino acids. Germline CDR1 LNHDA, CDR2 SQIVND (reference sequence). Trimming removed 5 bases from V and 6 bases from J; junction bases left unmatched: 7. As DNA, the CDR3 is TGTGCCAGTAGTTCCTCCGGGACAGGGCATGAAAAACTGTTTTTT. Translation: CASSSSGTGHEKLFF.